The 24 T cell receptor beta chains below come from one sample, sequenced in a study of metastatic and nonmetastatic thyroid tumors. MiXCR was used by TCRdb to re-call the PCR reads. The repertoire holds tens of thousands of clones, approximately 22% seen once, with 4.4% in the top ten. No treatment had been given to any patient before thyroid surgery. The sample comprised adjacent normal tissue. The receptors come from a female donor with papillary thyroid cancer or a benign thyroid nodule (not recorded which). Some clones in this sample may be carry-over from other donors' samples.

This clone was counted ten times or more. The rearrangement joins TRBV11-1 to TRBJ2-7; TRBD2 matches 12 bases. The V segment lost 2 bases and the J segment 2 bases; nucleotides outside the gene matches: 4. This CDR3 contains 16 residues. The germline V gene encodes CDR1 SGHAT and CDR2 FQDESV (reference sequence). The CDR3 DNA reads TGTGCCAGCAGCTTATCGGCTAGCGGGAGGGCCTACGAGCAGTACTTC. Translation gives CASSLSASGRAYEQYF.

This clone showed up many times. J is TRBJ2-5 and V is TRBV5-4, with 8 nucleotides matching TRBD2. Germline V gene sequence: CDR1 SGHNT, CDR2 YYREEE (reference sequence). Trimming cost V 4 bases and J 5 bases; bases outside gene matches: 16. There are 17 residues in the CDR3. The CDR3 DNA follows: TGTGCCAGCAGCCGGGGGGGGAATAGCCGATCAGTGGAGACCCAGTACTTC. It codes for CASSRGGNSRSVETQYF.

The sample holds many counts of this clone. In the same sample, other DNA sequences code for this CDR3. The chain is built from TRBV27 and TRBJ2-3, with D possibly matching TRBD2 (6 bases). The CDR3 spans 12 residues. V gave up 3 bases and J gave up 8 bases, with 9 bases separating them. The V gene's germline CDR1 is MNHEY and CDR2 SMNVEV (reference sequence). This chain's CDR3 is CASSFRGLTQYF. The CDR3 coding sequence is TGTGCCAGCAGTTTCCGGGGACTTACGCAGTATTTT.

This clone was recorded at least ten times. V is TRBV19 and J is TRBJ1-1, with D tentatively TRBD1 (5 bases). The germline V and J ends were trimmed by 2 bases and 1 base, with 8 bases remaining between them. There are 14 residues in the CDR3. Germline V CDR1 and CDR2: LNHDA, SQIVND (reference sequence). The CDR3 DNA reads TGTGCCAGTAGTATACCGGGGGAGAACACTGAAGCTTTCTTT. Translated, it gives CASSIPGENTEAFF.

This clone was observed a few times. The rearrangement joins TRBV20-1 to TRBJ2-7; 9 nucleotides agree with TRBD1. Germline values: CDR1 DFQATT, CDR2 SNEGSKA (reference sequence). This CDR3 spans 14 amino acids. V shed 6 bases and J 0 bases; nucleotides not matched to a gene: 6. DNA for the CDR3: TGCAGTGCCTGGGGACAGGGACTCTCCTACGAGCAGTACTTC. Translating it yields CSAWGQGLSYEQYF.

This clone was observed at least ten times. Just one base apart from a much larger clone, this may be a read error. The missing conserved phenylalanine or tryptophan at the end of this CDR3 makes a read error likely. The chain links TRBV12-3 or TRBV12-4 to TRBJ1-5; 7 bases are shared with TRBD1. The CDR3 is 14 residues long. Losses at the gene ends were 3 bases for V and 5 bases for J; bases not matched to a gene: 4. In DNA, the CDR3 is TGTGCCAGCAGTTTGGGACAGTATTATCAGCCCCAGCATCTT. Its translation is CASSLGQYYQPQHL.

This clone was found many times. This chain uses TRBV20-1 with TRBJ1-1; maybe TRBD1 (6 bases). CDR3 length equals 16 residues. Trimming left V 6 bases short and J 0 bases short, with 20 bases between. Germline assignment: CDR1 DFQATT and CDR2 SNEGSKA (reference sequence). The CDR3 spells CSAARGGGRLNTEAFF. The DNA for the CDR3 is TGCAGTGCCGCTAGAGGGGGGGGACGGCTGAACACTGAAGCTTTCTTT.

The V gene is TRBV20-1, the J gene TRBJ2-1; D may be TRBD2 (6 bases). Trimming left V 3 bases short and J 8 bases short, with 17 bases between. Germline V gives CDR1 DFQATT, CDR2 SNEGSKA (reference sequence). The CDR3 covers 14 residues. CDR3 in amino acids: CSASPEGRFDEQFF. In DNA form, the CDR3 reads TGCAGTGCTAGTCCGGAGGGCCGGTTTGATGAGCAGTTCTTC.

Details on this clone: The CDR3 does not end in the conserved phenylalanine or tryptophan, so this is likely a read error. The chain joins TRBV20-1 to TRBJ2-7; maybe TRBD2 (6 bases). V was trimmed by 7 bases and J by 0 bases, leaving 16 bases between them. The CDR3 contains 14 residues. Germline V lookup: CDR1 DFQATT, CDR2 SNEGSKA (reference sequence). CDR3 nucleotides: TGCAGTGACGCCAGCGGACTAATCTCCTACGAGCAGTACATC. Its translation is CSDASGLISYEQYI.

This chain joins TRBV10-3 and TRBJ2-7, with D perhaps TRBD1 or TRBD2 (5 bases each). Trimming cost V 8 bases and J 4 bases, with 15 bases left between them. Per the germline V gene, CDR1 is ENHRY and CDR2 is SYGVKD. The CDR3 is made up of 13 amino acids. This CDR3 reads CAIRSGPGYEQYF. The CDR3 coding sequence is TGTGCCATCCGGTCGGGGCCCGGGTACGAGCAGTACTTC.

CDR3 sequence reads: CASSLTGVPTDTQYF. The CDR3 DNA is TGTGCCAGCAGCTTGACAGGGGTTCCCACAGATACGCAGTATTTT. This chain links TRBV11-1 with TRBJ2-3; 8 bases are shared with TRBD1. The trim removed 3 bases at V and 2 bases at J, leaving 4 bases unmatched. Germline values: CDR1 SGHAT, CDR2 FQDESV (reference sequence). This CDR3 spans 15 amino acids.

Many counts were recorded for this clone. This chain links TRBV29-1 with TRBJ2-3; D unclear. The V end was cut by 1 base, the J end by 2 bases, with 7 bases between. The CDR3 totals 13 residues. CDR1 and CDR2 (germline): SQVTM, ANQGSEA. The CDR3 sequence is CSVEVDTTDTQYF. The CDR3 nucleotides read TGCAGCGTTGAAGTTGACACCACAGATACGCAGTATTTT.

J is TRBJ2-5 and V is TRBV20-1, with D uncertain. Germline CDR1 reads DFQATT; CDR2 reads SNEGSKA (reference sequence). Trimming took 1 base from V and 1 from J, leaving 19 bases between them. The CDR3 has 17 amino acids. The CDR3 region has the DNA TGCAGTGCTAGAGGTTTAAGGATGTCAGATTCCCAAGAGACCCAGTACTTC. This sequence encodes CSARGLRMSDSQETQYF.

The chain has TRBV29-1 and TRBJ2-3; D might be TRBD1 (6 bases). Germline assignment: CDR1 SQVTM and CDR2 ANQGSEA. CDR3 length: 17 amino acids. V was cut by 8 bases and J by 11 bases, with 35 bases left in between. CDR3 residues: CSISGTRLSPRGKEQYF. The CDR3 nucleotides read TGCAGCATCTCGGGGACACGCCTTTCTCCGAGAGGGAAAGAGCAGTATTTT.

The sample holds a few counts of this clone. The rearrangement links TRBV6-2 or TRBV6-3 to TRBJ2-7; perhaps TRBD2 as D (6 bases). This CDR3 contains 14 residues. Trimming took 4 bases from V and 2 from J, leaving 12 bases between them. Germline V CDR1 and CDR2: MNHEY, SVGEGT. CDR3 region: CASSSPSGAYEQYF. The CDR3 nucleotides read TGTGCCAGCAGTTCCCCGTCGGGGGCCTACGAGCAGTACTTC.

This clone is termed medium-sized. The gene calls are TRBV2 and TRBJ2-3, with TRBD2 matching 7 bases. Per the germline V gene, CDR1 is SNHLY and CDR2 is FYNNEI. The trim removed 7 bases at V and 4 bases at J, leaving 5 bases unmatched. This CDR3 spans 13 amino acids. The CDR3 loop reads CASMGGWADTQYF. CDR3 coding DNA: TGTGCCAGCATGGGGGGGTGGGCAGATACGCAGTATTTT.

By share, this clone counts as medium-sized. The chain links TRBV6-1 to TRBJ2-7; D unresolved. V was clipped by 2 bases and J by 6 bases, with 11 bases between them. Germline CDR1 reads MNHNS; CDR2 reads SASEGT. There are 13 residues in the CDR3. CDR3 nucleotide sequence: TGTGCCAGCAGTGAACTCTCCCCCCCCGAGCAGTACTTC. As protein: CASSELSPPEQYF.

This clone was seen at least ten times. The genes are TRBV20-1 and TRBJ2-2; D gene ambiguous. Germline CDR1 DFQATT, CDR2 SNEGSKA (reference sequence). CDR3 length: 12 residues. V was clipped by 5 bases and J by 0 bases, with 4 bases between them. Here the CDR3 DNA reads TGCAGTGCTGTAGCGAACACCGGGGAGCTGTTTTTT. This sequence encodes CSAVANTGELFF.

This clone was seen a handful of times. Germline is not matched at one junction end, which may reflect a read error. Written as DNA, the CDR3 is TGTGCCAGCATTTACGAAGCGCGTAGCGGGAGGGACACCGGGGAGCTGTTTTTT. It encodes CASIYEARSGRDTGELFF. V and J are TRBV6-2 or TRBV6-3 and TRBJ2-2; 11 positions agree with TRBD2. The CDR3 spans 18 residues. Per the germline V gene, CDR1 is MNHEY and CDR2 is SVGEGT.

This clone came up many times. The rearrangement links TRBV9 to TRBJ1-1; TRBD1 agrees at 7 bases. CDR1 SGDLS and CDR2 YYNGEE come from the germline V gene. The V segment lost 0 bases and the J segment 5 bases; nucleotides outside the gene matches: 4. CDR3 length: 14 residues. CDR3 loop: CASSVEPTGTEAFF. The CDR3 bases are TGTGCCAGCAGCGTAGAACCGACAGGGACTGAAGCTTTCTTT.

The chain couples TRBV6-1 to TRBJ2-7; a possible D gene is TRBD1 (6 bases). The CDR3 is made up of 14 amino acids. The V end lost 2 bases, the J end lost 1 base, and 9 bases lay between the germline ends. The germline gives CDR1 MNHNS, CDR2 SASEGT. The CDR3 sequence: CASSERQGSYEQYF. The CDR3 bases are TGTGCCAGCAGTGAAAGGCAGGGGTCCTACGAGCAGTACTTC.

In its sample, this clone was seen many times. This chain uses TRBV10-3 with TRBJ1-1; D call uncertain. Germline lookup yields CDR1 ENHRY and CDR2 SYGVKD. The CDR3 runs 13 residues. The V end was cut by 5 bases, the J end by 1 base, with 8 bases between. CDR3 residues: CAISFQKNTEAFF. CDR3 coding DNA: TGTGCCATCAGTTTCCAGAAGAACACTGAAGCTTTCTTT.

By share, this clone counts as medium-sized. Different DNA sequences within this sample yield the same CDR3. As DNA, the CDR3 is TGTGCCAGCAGCCCCTCACGGTACGAGCAGTACTTC. Protein product: CASSPSRYEQYF. The rearrangement links TRBV7-2 to TRBJ2-7, with D unclear. Germline V gene lookup returns CDR1 SGHTA and CDR2 FQGNSA. This CDR3 is built from 12 residues. V shed 5 bases and J shed 4 bases, with 9 bases lying between them.

This clone was observed many times. The sample carries other DNA sequences with the same CDR3. The chain recombines TRBV4-2 with TRBJ2-4, with D tentatively TRBD1 or TRBD2 (6 bases each). The CDR3 runs to 15 residues. The germline CDR1 and CDR2 sequences are LGHNA and YNFKEQ. The germline V and J ends were trimmed by 0 bases and 10 bases, with 16 bases remaining between them. The CDR3 coding sequence is TGTGCCAGCAGCCAAGAGAGGGGGGTTGGTTTTATTCAGTACTTC. Its protein product is CASSQERGVGFIQYF.